Here is one T cell receptor (beta chain) with its context. The source of the sample is a study of blood T cell repertoires in COVID-19. On the study more broadly: COVID-19 samples, acute and convalescent, were from the United States, Italy and Spain. PBMCs, B-cell-depleted T cells, or T cells provided the cDNA or gDNA that made up the material.

One Seattle source followed patients from active infection through their disease course. Germline CDR1 is KGHSH and CDR2 is LQKENI. V lost 0 bases to trimming and J lost 7 bases; unmatched junction nucleotides: 3. The CDR3 extends over 15 amino acids. The authors' processing: Using reference gene primer amplification, nucleated cell counts were estimated. The method was immunoSEQ multiplex PCR; TCRdb's version includes in-frame clones alone and lacks a portion of them. The V and J calls and clone size are taken from that table; D and trimming were inferred from the DNA. This table holds 250,000 to 300,000 clones, around nine tenths found once.

The TCR was taken from a woman under 40 with COVID-19, enrolled during active disease. Sequenced material: peripheral blood. The chain combines TRBV18 with TRBJ1-4; 9 bases line up with TRBD1. The CDR3 DNA reads TGTGCCAGCTCACCACCGGGACAGGGTGGTGAAAAACTGTTTTTT. Its protein product is CASSPPGQGGEKLFF.